These 22 T cell receptor beta chains originate from one sample sequenced in a study of T cell responses to AZD1222 COVID-19 vaccine. Measured with immunoSEQ multiplex PCR; TCRdb has only the in-frame clones, and not every one. The repertoire holds 200,000 or so clones, with around 92% as singletons. The material sequenced was peripheral blood, taken on day 0 of AZD1222 vaccination. These receptor sequences come from an adult in good health.

The V and J genes are TRBV7-9 and TRBJ2-3, with D unclear. Trimming cost V 1 base and J 8 bases, with 10 bases left between them. The germline V gene encodes CDR1 SEHNR and CDR2 FQNEAQ (reference sequence). The length of the CDR3 is 13 residues. CDR3 DNA sequence: TGTGCCAGCAGCTTAGGCGGCGACGGTACGCAGTATTTT. The encoded protein is CASSLGGDGTQYF.

CDR3 loop: CASSFGISAGELFF. CDR3 DNA: TGTGCCAGCAGTTTCGGAATCAGCGCCGGGGAGCTGTTTTTT. V and J are TRBV27 and TRBJ2-2; no firm D call. This CDR3 spans 14 amino acids. The germline gives CDR1 MNHEY, CDR2 SMNVEV (reference sequence). The germline V and J ends were trimmed by 3 bases and 6 bases, with 11 bases remaining between them.

V and J are TRBV12-3 or TRBV12-4 and TRBJ2-7; D remains unclear. The V end lost 1 base, the J end lost 6 bases, and 4 bases lay between the germline ends. CDR3 length: 11 amino acids. In DNA form, the CDR3 reads TGTGCCAGCAGTTTAGGCCTCGAGCAGTACGTC. Translating it yields CASSLGLEQYV.

The CDR3 region has the DNA TGTGCCAGCAGCTCGCCCGCCCAGGGAGATGACACCGGGGAGCTGTTTTTT. Its protein is CASSSPAQGDDTGELFF. This chain connects TRBV7-8 to TRBJ2-2, with D possibly being TRBD1 or TRBD2 (5 bases each). CDR3 size: 17 residues. CDR1 and CDR2 from the germline V gene are SGHVS and FQNEAQ. Trimming took off 4 bases at V and 3 bases at J, with 18 bases between the two ends. Supplemented by reference TRBV7-8 and TRBJ2-2, the full variable domain reads GAGVSQSPRYKVAKRGQDVALRCDPISGHVSLFWYQQALGQGPEFLTYFQNEAQLDKSGLPSDRFFAERPEGSVSTLKIQRTQQEDSAVYLCASSSPAQGDDTGELFFGEGSRLTVL.

The chain is built from TRBV3-1 (or the pseudogene TRBV3-2) and TRBJ1-1; 10 bases agree with TRBD1. CDR1 is LGHDT and CDR2 is YNNKEL in the germline V gene (reference sequence). CDR3 length: 15 amino acids. J gave up 6 bases and V 0 bases, and 4 bases lay outside the gene matches. The chain's CDR3 is CASSQEGTGVSEAFF. CDR3 in DNA: TGTGCCAGCAGCCAAGAAGGGACAGGGGTTTCTGAAGCTTTCTTT.

The J gene is TRBJ2-1, the V gene TRBV24-1; possible D gene TRBD2, 6 bases. The V end was cut by 2 bases, the J end by 6 bases, with 13 bases between. This CDR3 comprises 15 residues. Germline lookup yields CDR1 KGHDR and CDR2 SFDVKD. This CDR3 reads CATSDSSDYVNEQFF. CDR3 bases: TGTGCCACCAGTGATTCCTCGGACTATGTCAATGAGCAGTTCTTC.

The J gene is TRBJ1-2, the V gene TRBV7-2; unclear D gene. CDR3 size: 16 residues. Germline CDR1 reads SGHTA; CDR2 reads FQGNSA. V was clipped by 1 base and J by 2 bases, with 14 bases between them. The CDR3 DNA reads TGTGCCAGCAGCTTAGGGAACCAGTTATTAAACTATGGCTACACCTTC. It is translated as CASSLGNQLLNYGYTF.

This chain uses TRBV28 with TRBJ2-5, with D unclear. In germline, CDR1 is MDHEN, CDR2 SYDVKM. Trimming shortened V by 3 bases and J by 5 bases, and 13 bases separated the two germline ends. This CDR3 is built from 14 residues. CDR3 nucleotides: TGTGCCAGCAGTTTGTATGGGGAAAGGGAGACCCAGTACTTC. Translated, it gives CASSLYGERETQYF.

The chain joins TRBV7-9 to TRBJ1-1; a weak D match, TRBD1 (5 bases). Trimming removed 2 bases from V and 0 bases from J, with 10 bases in between. Germline V CDR1 and CDR2: SEHNR, FQNEAQ (reference sequence). The CDR3 loop spans 15 amino acids. CDR3: CASSLSRQMNTEAFF. In nucleotides, the CDR3 is TGTGCCAGCAGCTTATCACGACAGATGAACACTGAAGCTTTCTTT.

The chain employs TRBV20-1 and TRBJ1-2; a weak D match, TRBD1 (5 bases). The V gene's germline CDR1 is DFQATT and CDR2 SNEGSKA (reference sequence). The CDR3 length is 11 residues. V shed 5 bases and J shed 7 bases, with 11 bases lying between them. CDR3 sequence (DNA): TGCAGTGCTGGGCAGGGCCTTGGCTACACCTTC. Amino acids: CSAGQGLGYTF.

V usage is TRBV27 and J usage is TRBJ1-6; D may be TRBD1 (5 bases). Germline V gene lookup returns CDR1 MNHEY and CDR2 SMNVEV (reference sequence). V was pared by 6 bases and J by 9 bases, with 15 bases between. There are 14 residues in the CDR3. CDR3 residues: CASSQGGLSSPLHF. The CDR3 DNA reads TGTGCCAGCAGCCAGGGAGGGTTGAGTTCACCCCTCCACTTT.

The chain has TRBV25-1 and TRBJ2-7, with D perhaps matching TRBD2 (6 bases). The CDR3 loop spans 15 amino acids. The germline V gene encodes CDR1 MGHDK and CDR2 SYGVNS. V gave up 6 bases and J gave up 0 bases, with 15 bases separating them. In DNA, the CDR3 is TGTGCCAGCAGCGATAGCGGTAGGGGCTCCTACGAGCAGTACTTC. This gives the protein CASSDSGRGSYEQYF.

J is TRBJ1-5 and V is TRBV7-9; 8 bases align to TRBD1. This CDR3 is 17 amino acids long. V gave up 4 bases and J gave up 4 bases; unmatched junction bases: 12. CDR1 and CDR2 from the germline V gene are SEHNR and FQNEAQ (reference sequence). The CDR3 nucleotides read TGTGCCAGCAGCTCAACTTCAGGGGGCTTTCGGAATCAGCCCCAGCATTTT. Its translation is CASSSTSGGFRNQPQHF.

This chain joins TRBV5-4 and TRBJ2-2; 15 bases match TRBD2. The CDR3 extends over 19 amino acids. V lost 2 bases, J lost 5 bases, and 10 bases stayed unmatched. CDR1 SGHNT and CDR2 YYREEE come from the germline V gene (reference sequence). The CDR3 sequence is CASSLASGLAGGNTGELFF. For the CDR3, the DNA is TGTGCCAGCAGCTTAGCCTCGGGACTAGCGGGGGGTAATACCGGGGAGCTGTTTTTT.

The chain couples TRBV12-5 to TRBJ2-7; 10 bases agree with TRBD1. Germline V gives CDR1 LGHNT, CDR2 FRNRAP. CDR3 size: 14 residues. J lost 4 bases, V lost 6 bases, and 6 bases had no gene match. The CDR3 DNA reads TGTGCTAGTGGCCAGGGGGACAGGGGTTACGAGCAGTACTTC. Residues: CASGQGDRGYEQYF.

V is TRBV27 and J is TRBJ1-2, with TRBD1 matching over 8 bases. This CDR3 region has 16 residues. Germline loops: CDR1 MNHEY, CDR2 SMNVEV (reference sequence). The V segment lost 2 bases and the J segment 6 bases; nucleotides outside the gene matches: 11. The CDR3 bases are TGTGCCAGCAGTTTAAGAGGCCCTACAGGGGGAAATGGCTACACCTTC. It yields the protein CASSLRGPTGGNGYTF.

V usage is TRBV27 and J usage is TRBJ1-1; D not certain. CDR1 MNHEY and CDR2 SMNVEV come from the germline V gene (reference sequence). Trimming stripped 2 bases from V and 1 base from J, with 5 bases between. CDR3 length: 13 amino acids. The CDR3 nucleotides are TGTGCCAGCAGTTTAACCTCGAACACTGAAGCTTTCTTT. Protein: CASSLTSNTEAFF.

V usage is TRBV28 and J usage is TRBJ1-4; TRBD1 agrees at 7 bases. The J segment lost 2 bases and the V segment lost 7 bases, leaving 4 bases of the junction unmatched. There are 14 residues in the CDR3. Per the germline V gene, CDR1 is MDHEN and CDR2 is SYDVKM. This CDR3 reads CASMEGATNEKLFF. CDR3 in DNA: TGTGCCAGCATGGAGGGGGCCACTAATGAAAAACTGTTTTTT.

In DNA form, the CDR3 reads TGTGCCCTTAGGTGGGCTAGCGTTTACAATGAGCAGTTCTTC. It is translated as CALRWASVYNEQFF. The chain recombines TRBV30 with TRBJ2-1, with D maybe TRBD2 (6 bases). Trimming stripped 8 bases from V and 4 bases from J, with 18 bases between. This CDR3 comprises 14 residues. Per germline, CDR1 GTSNPN and CDR2 SVGIG (reference sequence).

This clone was seen just once. The chain recombines TRBV7-3 with TRBJ2-5, with 9 nucleotides matching TRBD2. V was clipped by 1 base and J by 4 bases; unmatched bases: 7. The V gene's germline CDR1 is SGHTA and CDR2 FQGTGA. The CDR3 has 16 residues. For the CDR3, the DNA is TGTGCCAGCAGCTTAAGCGGGGGGGCAGAGGGAGAGACCCAGTACTTC. Its translation: CASSLSGGAEGETQYF.

V gene TRBV12-5 combines with J gene TRBJ1-2; 7 nucleotides line up with TRBD1. V lost 11 bases and J lost 7; bases outside the gene matches: 13. CDR1 and CDR2 (germline): LGHNT, FRNRAP. CDR3 size: 13 residues. The CDR3 bases are TGTGCTTTGGGGAGAGGGGGCTTGCTTGGCTACACCTTC. Its translation: CALGRGGLLGYTF.

The chain links TRBV6-6 to TRBJ2-5; no definite D call. Trimming took off 2 bases at V and 5 bases at J, with 15 bases between the two ends. CDR1 and CDR2 from the germline V gene are MNHNY and SVGAGI (reference sequence). This CDR3 spans 15 amino acids. This CDR3 is CASSYGRLQQETQYF. As DNA, the CDR3 is TGTGCCAGCAGTTACGGAAGACTCCAGCAGGAGACCCAGTACTTC.